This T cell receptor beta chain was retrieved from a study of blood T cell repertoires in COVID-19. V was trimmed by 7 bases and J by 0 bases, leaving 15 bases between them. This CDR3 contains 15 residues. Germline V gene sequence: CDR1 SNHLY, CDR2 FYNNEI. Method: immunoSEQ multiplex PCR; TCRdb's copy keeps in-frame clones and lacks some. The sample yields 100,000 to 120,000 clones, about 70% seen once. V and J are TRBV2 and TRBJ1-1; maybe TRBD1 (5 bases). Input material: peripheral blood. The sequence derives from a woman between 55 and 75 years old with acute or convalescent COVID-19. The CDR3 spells CASIKTESMNTEAFF. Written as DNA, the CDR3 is TGTGCCAGCATCAAGACAGAAAGCATGAACACTGAAGCTTTCTTT. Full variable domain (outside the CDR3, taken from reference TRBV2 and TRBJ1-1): EPEVTQTPSHQVTQMGQEVILRCVPISNHLYFYWYRQILGQKVEFLVSFYNNEISEKSEIFDDQFSVERPDGSNFTLKIRSTKLEDSAMYFCASIKTESMNTEAFFGQGTRLTVV.